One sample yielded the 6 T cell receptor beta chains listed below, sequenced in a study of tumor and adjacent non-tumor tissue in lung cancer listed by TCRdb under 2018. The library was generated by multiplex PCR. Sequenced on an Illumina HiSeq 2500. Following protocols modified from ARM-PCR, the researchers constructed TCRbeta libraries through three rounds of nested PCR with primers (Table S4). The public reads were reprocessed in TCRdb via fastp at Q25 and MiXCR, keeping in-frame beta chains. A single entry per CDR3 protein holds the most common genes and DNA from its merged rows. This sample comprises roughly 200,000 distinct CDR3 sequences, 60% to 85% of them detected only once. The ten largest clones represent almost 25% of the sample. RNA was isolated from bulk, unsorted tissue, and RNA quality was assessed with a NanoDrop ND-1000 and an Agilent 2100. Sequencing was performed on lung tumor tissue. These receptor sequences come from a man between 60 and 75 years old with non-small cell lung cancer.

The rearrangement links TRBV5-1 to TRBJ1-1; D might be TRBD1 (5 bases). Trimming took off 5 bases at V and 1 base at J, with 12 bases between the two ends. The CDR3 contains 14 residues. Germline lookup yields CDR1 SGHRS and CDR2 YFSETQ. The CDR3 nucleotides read TGCGCCAGCAGTCAAGGGGCATGGAACACTGAAGCTTTCTTT. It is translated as CASSQGAWNTEAFF.

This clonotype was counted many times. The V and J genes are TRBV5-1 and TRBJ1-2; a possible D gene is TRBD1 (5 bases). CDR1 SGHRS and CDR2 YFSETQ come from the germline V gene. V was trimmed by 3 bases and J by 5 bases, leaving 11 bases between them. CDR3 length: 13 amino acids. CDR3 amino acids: CASSSRVRYGYTF. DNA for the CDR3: TGCGCCAGCAGCTCCAGGGTGCGGTATGGCTACACCTTC.

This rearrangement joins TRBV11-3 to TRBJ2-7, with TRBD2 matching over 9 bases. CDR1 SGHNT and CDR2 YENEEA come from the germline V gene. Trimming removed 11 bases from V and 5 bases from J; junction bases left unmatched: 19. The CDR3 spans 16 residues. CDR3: CAGSLEVSGSLHEQYF. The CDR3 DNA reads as TGTGCCGGTAGCTTAGAGGTTAGCGGGAGTCTCCACGAGCAGTACTTC.

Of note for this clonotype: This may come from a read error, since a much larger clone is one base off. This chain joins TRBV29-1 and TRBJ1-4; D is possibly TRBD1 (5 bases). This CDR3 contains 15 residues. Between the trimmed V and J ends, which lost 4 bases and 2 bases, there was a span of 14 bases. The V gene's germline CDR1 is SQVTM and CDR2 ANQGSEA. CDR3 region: CSVGRWGVTNEKLFF. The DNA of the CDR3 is TGCAGCGTTGGACGCTGGGGGGTCACTAATGAAAAACTGTTTTTT.

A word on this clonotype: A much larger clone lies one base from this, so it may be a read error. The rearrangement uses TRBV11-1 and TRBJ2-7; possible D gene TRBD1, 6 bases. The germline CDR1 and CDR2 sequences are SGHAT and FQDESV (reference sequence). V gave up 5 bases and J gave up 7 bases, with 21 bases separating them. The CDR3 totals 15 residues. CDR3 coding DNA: TGTGCCAGCAGCCGGCGTAGTAACATCCAGGGGGAGCAGTACTTC. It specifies CASSRRSNIQGEQYF.

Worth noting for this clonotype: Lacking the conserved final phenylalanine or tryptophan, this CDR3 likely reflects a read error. CDR3 nucleotide sequence: TGTGCCAGCAGTTTTTTCCTAGTGGTGGCAGATACGCAGTATCTT. As protein: CASSFFLVVADTQYL. The chain is built from TRBV11-2 and TRBJ2-3; D gene unclear. This CDR3 region has 15 residues. V lost 6 bases and J 4 bases, leaving 17 bases between the germline ends. Germline CDR1 reads SGHAT; CDR2 reads FQNNGV.